The rows below give T cell receptor beta chains drawn from one sample of a study of T cell repertoires in cytomegalovirus infection. TCRdb ran MiXCR on the reads and lists one entry per CDR3 protein. The sample yields about 830,000 distinct CDR3 sequences, around a third seen once. These receptors' targets are unknown. The specimen was cultured CD8+ T cells from PBMCs, collected from culture after CMV antigen stimulation. The receptors derive from a human donor in good health (CMV status not recorded). Some clones in this sample may be carry-over from other donors' samples. Each CDR3 is given without its conserved first and last residue.

V gene,J gene,CDR3 protein
TRBV7-9,TRBJ1-6,ASSLADRGPYNSPLH
TRBV5-5,TRBJ2-1,ASSLWSGAYNEQF
TRBV13,TRBJ2-1,ASSLVSGGASEQF
TRBV28,TRBJ2-3,ASSLNPRGTDTQY
TRBV4-3,TRBJ1-2,ASSQAGADYGYT
TRBV20-1,TRBJ2-3,SARKGVEGTDTQY
TRBV7-8,TRBJ1-4,ASSLGTVREREKLF
TRBV2,TRBJ2-2,ASRLGLAGGYTGELF
TRBV19,TRBJ1-1,ASSIDSRTGMNTEAF
TRBV7-9,TRBJ2-3,ASSPRGGDTDTQY